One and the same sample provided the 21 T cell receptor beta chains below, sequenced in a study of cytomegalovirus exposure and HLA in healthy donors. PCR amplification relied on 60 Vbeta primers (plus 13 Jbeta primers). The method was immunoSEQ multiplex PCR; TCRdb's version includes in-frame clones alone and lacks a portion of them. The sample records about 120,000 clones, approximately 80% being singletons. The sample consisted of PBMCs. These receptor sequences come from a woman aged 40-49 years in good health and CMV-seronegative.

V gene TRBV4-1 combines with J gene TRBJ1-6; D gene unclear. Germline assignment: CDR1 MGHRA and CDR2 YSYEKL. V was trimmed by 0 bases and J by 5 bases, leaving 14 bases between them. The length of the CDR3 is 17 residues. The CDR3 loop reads CASSQDPEGKNNSPLHF. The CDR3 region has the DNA TGCGCCAGCAGCCAAGATCCTGAGGGAAAAAATAATTCACCCCTCCACTTT.

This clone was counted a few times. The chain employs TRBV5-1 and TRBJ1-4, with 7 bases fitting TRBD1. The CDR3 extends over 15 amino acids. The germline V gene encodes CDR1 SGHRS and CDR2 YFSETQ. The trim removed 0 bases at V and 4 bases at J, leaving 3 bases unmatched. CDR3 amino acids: CASSLEGGRNEKLFF. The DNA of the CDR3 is TGCGCCAGCAGCTTGGAAGGGGGCCGTAATGAAAAACTGTTTTTT.

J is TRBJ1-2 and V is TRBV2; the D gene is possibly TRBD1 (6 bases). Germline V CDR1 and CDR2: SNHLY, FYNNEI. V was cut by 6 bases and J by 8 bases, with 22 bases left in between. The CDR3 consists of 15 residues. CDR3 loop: CASRGRQDGGPGYTF. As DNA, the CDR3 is TGTGCCAGCAGGGGTCGACAGGACGGTGGGCCGGGCTACACCTTC.

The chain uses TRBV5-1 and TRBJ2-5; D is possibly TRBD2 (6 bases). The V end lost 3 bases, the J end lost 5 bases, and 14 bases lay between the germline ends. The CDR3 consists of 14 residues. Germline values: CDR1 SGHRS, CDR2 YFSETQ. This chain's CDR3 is CASSSGSGRETQYF. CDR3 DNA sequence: TGCGCCAGCAGCTCCGGGAGCGGTCGGGAGACCCAGTACTTC.

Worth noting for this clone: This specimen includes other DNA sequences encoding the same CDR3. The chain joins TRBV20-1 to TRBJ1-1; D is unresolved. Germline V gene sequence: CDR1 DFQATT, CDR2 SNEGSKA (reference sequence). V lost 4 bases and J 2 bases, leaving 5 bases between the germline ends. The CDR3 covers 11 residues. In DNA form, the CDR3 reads TGCAGTGCTATCCTAAACACTGAAGCTTTCTTT. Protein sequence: CSAILNTEAFF.

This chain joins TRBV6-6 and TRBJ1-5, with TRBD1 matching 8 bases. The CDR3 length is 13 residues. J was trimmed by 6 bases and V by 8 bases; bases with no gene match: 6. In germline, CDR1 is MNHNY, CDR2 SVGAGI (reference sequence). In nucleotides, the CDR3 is TGTGCCAGCTTCCAGGGGGCCGGTCAGCCCCAGCATTTT. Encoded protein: CASFQGAGQPQHF.

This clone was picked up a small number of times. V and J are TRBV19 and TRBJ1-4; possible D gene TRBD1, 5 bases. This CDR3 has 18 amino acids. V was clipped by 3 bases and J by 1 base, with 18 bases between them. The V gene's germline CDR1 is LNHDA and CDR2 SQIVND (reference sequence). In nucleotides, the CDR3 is TGTGCCAGTAGTATCGGGCAATGGGCAAGGGGAACTAATGAAAAACTGTTTTTT. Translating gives CASSIGQWARGTNEKLFF. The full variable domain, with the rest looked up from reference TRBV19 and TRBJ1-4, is DGGITQSPKYLFRKEGQNVTLSCEQNLNHDAMYWYRQDPGQGLRLIYYSQIVNDFQKGDIAEGYSVSREKKESFPLTVTSAQKNPTAFYLCASSIGQWARGTNEKLFFGSGTQLSVL.

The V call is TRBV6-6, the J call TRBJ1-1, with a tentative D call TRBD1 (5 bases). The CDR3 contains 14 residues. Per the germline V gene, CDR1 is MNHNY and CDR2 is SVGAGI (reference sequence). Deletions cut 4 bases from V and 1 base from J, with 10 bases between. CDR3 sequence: CASSFDRQNTEAFF. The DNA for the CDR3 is TGTGCCAGCAGTTTCGACAGACAGAACACTGAAGCTTTCTTT.

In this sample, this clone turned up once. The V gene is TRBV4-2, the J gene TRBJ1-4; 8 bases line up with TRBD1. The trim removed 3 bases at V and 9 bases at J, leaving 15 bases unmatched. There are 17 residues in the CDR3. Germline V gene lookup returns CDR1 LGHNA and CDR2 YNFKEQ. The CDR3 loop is CASSHRQGTNLYQKLFF. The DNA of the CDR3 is TGTGCCAGCAGCCACCGACAGGGGACGAACCTTTATCAAAAACTGTTTTTT.

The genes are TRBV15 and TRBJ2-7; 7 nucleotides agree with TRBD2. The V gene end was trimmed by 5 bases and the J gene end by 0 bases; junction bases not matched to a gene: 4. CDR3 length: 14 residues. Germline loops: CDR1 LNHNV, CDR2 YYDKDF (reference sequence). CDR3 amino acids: CATSGAGSSYEQYF. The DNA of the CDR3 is TGTGCCACCAGCGGAGCGGGGTCCTCCTACGAGCAGTACTTC.

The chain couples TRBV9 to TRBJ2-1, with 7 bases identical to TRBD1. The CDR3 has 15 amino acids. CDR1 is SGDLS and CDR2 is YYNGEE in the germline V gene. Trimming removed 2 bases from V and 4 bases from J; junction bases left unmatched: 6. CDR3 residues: CASSVGRGSYNEQFF. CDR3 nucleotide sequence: TGTGCCAGCAGCGTGGGCAGGGGGTCGTACAATGAGCAGTTCTTC.

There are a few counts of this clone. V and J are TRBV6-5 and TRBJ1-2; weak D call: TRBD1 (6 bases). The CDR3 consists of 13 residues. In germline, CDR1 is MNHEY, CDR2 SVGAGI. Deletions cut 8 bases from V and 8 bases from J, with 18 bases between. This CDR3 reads CASQSGEGRGYTF. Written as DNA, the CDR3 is TGTGCCAGCCAATCAGGGGAGGGACGGGGCTACACCTTC.

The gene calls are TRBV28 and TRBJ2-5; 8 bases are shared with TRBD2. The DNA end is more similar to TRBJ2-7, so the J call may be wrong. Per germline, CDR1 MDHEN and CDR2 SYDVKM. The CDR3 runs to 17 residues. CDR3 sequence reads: CASSLISREGSSYEQYF. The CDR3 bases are TGTGCCAGCAGTTTAATCAGCCGGGAGGGGAGCTCCTACGAGCAGTACTTC.

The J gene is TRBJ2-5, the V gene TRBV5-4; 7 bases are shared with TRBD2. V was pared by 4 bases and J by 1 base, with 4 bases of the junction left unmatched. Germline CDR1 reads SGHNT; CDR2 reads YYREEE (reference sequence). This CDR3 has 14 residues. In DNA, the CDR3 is TGTGCCAGCAGCCCGGGGGGTACCCAAGAGACCCAGTACTTC. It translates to CASSPGGTQETQYF.

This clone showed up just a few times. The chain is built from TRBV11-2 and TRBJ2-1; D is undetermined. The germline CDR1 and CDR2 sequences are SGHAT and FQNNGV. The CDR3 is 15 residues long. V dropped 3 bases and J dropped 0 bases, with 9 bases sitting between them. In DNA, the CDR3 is TGTGCCAGCAGCTTTTTTTCGAGCTCCTACAATGAGCAGTTCTTC. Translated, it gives CASSFFSSSYNEQFF.

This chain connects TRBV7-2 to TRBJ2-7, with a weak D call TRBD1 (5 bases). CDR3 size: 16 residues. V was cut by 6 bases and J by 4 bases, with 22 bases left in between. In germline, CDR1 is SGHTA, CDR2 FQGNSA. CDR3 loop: CASSPTFGATNYEQYF. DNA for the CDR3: TGTGCCAGCAGTCCCACGTTTGGGGCGACGAATTACGAGCAGTACTTC.

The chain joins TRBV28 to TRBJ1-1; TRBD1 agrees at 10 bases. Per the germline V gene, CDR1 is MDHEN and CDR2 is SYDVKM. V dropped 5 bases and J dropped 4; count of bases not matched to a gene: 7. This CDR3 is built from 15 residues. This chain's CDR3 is CASSKMGTGATEAFF. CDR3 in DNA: TGTGCCAGCAGTAAAATGGGGACAGGGGCCACTGAAGCTTTCTTT. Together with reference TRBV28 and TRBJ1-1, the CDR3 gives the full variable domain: DVKVTQSSRYLVKRTGEKVFLECVQDMDHENMFWYRQDPGLGLRLIYFSYDVKMKEKGDIPEGYSVSREKKERFSLILESASTNQTSMYLCASSKMGTGATEAFFGQGTRLTVV.

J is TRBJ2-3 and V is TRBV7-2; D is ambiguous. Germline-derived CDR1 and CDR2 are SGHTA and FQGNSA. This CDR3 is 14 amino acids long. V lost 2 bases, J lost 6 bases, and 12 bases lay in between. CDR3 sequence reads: CASSLSPVQDTQYF. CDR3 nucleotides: TGTGCCAGCAGCTTATCTCCCGTTCAGGATACGCAGTATTTT.

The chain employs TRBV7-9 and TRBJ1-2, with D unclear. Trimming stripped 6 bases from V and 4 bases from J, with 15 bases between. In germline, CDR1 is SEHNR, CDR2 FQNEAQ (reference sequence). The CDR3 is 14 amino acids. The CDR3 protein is CASRPAAGGYGYTF. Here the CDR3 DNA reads TGTGCCAGCAGACCCGCGGCCGGAGGCTATGGCTACACCTTC.

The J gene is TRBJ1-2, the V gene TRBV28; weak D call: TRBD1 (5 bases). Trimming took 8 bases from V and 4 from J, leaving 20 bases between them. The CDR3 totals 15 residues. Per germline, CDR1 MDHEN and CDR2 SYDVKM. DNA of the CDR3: TGTGCCAGCTGGCAGGGCAGTGTTGGGCTCTATGGCTACACCTTC. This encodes CASWQGSVGLYGYTF.

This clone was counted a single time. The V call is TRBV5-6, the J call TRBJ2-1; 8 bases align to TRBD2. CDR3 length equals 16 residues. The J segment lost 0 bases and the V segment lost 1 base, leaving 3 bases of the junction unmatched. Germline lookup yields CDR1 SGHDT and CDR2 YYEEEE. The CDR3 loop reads CASSLMGLGSYNEQFF. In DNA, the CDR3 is TGTGCCAGCAGCTTGATGGGACTAGGCTCCTACAATGAGCAGTTCTTC.